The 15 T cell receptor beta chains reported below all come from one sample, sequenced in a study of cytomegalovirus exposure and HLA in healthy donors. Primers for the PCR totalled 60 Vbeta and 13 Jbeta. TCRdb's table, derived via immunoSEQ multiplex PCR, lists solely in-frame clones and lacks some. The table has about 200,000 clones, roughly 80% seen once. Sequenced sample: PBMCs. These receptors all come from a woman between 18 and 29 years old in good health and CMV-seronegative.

The chain's CDR3 is CASSLGVMGLAAYEQYF. DNA of the CDR3: TGTGCCAGCAGCTTAGGAGTAATGGGACTAGCGGCATACGAGCAGTACTTC. J is TRBJ2-7 and V is TRBV11-2; 11 bases agree with TRBD2. CDR1 and CDR2 from the germline V gene are SGHAT and FQNNGV. The CDR3 consists of 17 residues. V was pared by 1 base and J by 4 bases, with 9 bases of the junction left unmatched.

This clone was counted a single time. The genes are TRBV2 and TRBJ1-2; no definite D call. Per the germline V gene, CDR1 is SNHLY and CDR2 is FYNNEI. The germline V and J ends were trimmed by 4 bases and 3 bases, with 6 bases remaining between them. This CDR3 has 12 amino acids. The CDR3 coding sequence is TGTGCCAGCAGTGTCCTCGACTATGGCTACACCTTC. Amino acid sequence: CASSVLDYGYTF.

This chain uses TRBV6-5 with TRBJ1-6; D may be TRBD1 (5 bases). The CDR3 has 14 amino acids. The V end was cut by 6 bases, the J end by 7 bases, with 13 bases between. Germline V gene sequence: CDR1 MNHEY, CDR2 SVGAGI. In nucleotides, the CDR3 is TGTGCCAGCAGGGGGGGACGGCTAAATTCACCCCTCCACTTT. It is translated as CASRGGRLNSPLHF.

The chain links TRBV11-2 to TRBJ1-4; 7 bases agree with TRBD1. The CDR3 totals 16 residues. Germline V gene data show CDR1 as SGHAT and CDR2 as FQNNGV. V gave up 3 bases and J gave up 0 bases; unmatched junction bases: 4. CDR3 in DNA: TGTGCCAGCAGCTTCCGACAGGGATCAACTAATGAAAAACTGTTTTTT. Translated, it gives CASSFRQGSTNEKLFF. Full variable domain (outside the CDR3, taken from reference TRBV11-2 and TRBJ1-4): EAGVAQSPRYKIIEKRQSVAFWCNPISGHATLYWYQQILGQGPKLLIQFQNNGVVDDSQLPKDRFSAERLKGVDSTLKIQPAKLEDSAVYLCASSFRQGSTNEKLFFGSGTQLSVL.

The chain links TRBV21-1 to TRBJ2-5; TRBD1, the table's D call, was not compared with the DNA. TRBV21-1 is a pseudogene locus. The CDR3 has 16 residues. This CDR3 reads CASSKVRGRGKETQYF. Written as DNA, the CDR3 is TGTGCCAGCAGCAAAGTCAGGGGGAGAGGGAAAGAGACCCAGTACTTC.

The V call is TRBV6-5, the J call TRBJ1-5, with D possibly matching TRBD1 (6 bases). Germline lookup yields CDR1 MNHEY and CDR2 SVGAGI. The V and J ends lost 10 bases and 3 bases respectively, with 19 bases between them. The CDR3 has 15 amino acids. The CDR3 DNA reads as TGTGCCACTCGCCCAATGGGACATGCCAATCAGCCCCAGCATTTT. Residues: CATRPMGHANQPQHF.

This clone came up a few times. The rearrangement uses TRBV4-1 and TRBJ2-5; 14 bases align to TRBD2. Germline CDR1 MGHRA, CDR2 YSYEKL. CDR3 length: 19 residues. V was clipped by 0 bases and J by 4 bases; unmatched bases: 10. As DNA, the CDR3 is TGCGCCAGCAGCCAAGAACCGGGACTAGCGGGAGAGCGGGCAGAGACCCAGTACTTC. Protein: CASSQEPGLAGERAETQYF.

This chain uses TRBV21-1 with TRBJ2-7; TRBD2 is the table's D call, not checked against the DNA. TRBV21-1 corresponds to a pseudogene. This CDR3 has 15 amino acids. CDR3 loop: CASSSPGLRPPEQYF. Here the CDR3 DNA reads TGTGCCAGCAGCTCCCCGGGACTGAGACCGCCAGAGCAGTACTTC.

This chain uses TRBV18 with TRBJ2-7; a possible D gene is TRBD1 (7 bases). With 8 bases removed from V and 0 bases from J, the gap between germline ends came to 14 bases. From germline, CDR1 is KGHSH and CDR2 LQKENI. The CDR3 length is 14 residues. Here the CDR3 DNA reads TGTGCCAGCACCCAGGGGGGCAGCTCCTACGAGCAGTACTTC. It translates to CASTQGGSSYEQYF.

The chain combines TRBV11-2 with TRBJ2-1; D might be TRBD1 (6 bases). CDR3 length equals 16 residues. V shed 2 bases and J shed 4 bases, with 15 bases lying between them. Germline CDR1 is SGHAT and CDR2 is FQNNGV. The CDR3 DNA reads TGTGCCAGCAGCTTAAATGGAGCGGACAGATACAATGAGCAGTTCTTC. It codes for CASSLNGADRYNEQFF.

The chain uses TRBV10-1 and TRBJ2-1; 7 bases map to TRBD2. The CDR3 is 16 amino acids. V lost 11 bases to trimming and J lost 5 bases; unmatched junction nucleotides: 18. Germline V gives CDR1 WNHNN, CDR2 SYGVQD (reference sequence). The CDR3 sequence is CADKQAGTKLNNEQFF. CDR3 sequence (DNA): TGCGCCGACAAGCAAGCGGGGACGAAACTTAACAATGAGCAGTTCTTC.

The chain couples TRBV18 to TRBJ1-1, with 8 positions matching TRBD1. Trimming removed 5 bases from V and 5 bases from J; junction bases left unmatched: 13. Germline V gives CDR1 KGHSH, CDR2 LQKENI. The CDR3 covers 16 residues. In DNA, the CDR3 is TGTGCCAGCTCATCCTATCAGGGGGCGCCAGGTACTGAAGCTTTCTTT. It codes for CASSSYQGAPGTEAFF.

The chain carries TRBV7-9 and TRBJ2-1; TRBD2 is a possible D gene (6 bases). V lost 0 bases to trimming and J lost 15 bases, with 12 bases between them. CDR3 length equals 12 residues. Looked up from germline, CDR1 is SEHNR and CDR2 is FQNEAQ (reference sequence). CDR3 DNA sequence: TGTGCCAGCAGCTTAGCAGTCCGGGGGTGGTTCTTC. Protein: CASSLAVRGWFF.

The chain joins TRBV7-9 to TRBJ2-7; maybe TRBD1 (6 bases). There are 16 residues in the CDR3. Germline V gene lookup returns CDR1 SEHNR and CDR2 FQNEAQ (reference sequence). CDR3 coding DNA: TGTTCCAGCAGCTTAGAATTAGGGGGAATCTCCTACGAGCAGTACGTC. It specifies CSSSLELGGISYEQYV.

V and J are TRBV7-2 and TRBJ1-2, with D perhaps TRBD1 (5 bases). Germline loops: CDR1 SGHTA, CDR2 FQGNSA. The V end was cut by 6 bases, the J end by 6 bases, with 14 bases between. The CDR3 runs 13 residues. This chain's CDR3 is CASRFDRGDGYTF. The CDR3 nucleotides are TGTGCCAGCAGGTTCGATCGGGGGGATGGCTACACCTTC.